The present entry profiles one T cell receptor beta chain with its context. This specimen comes from a study of blood T cell repertoires in COVID-19. As for the study in general: COVID-19 samples from acute and convalescent phases originated in the United States, Italy and Spain. The cDNA or gDNA used as material had been derived from T cells, B-cell-depleted T cells, or PBMCs.

Participants spanned ages about 18 to 89 years and resided in about 25 US areas. V lost 3 bases and J lost 8; bases outside the gene matches: 9. Germline V gene sequence: CDR1 MNHEY, CDR2 SVGAGI. CDR3 length equals 15 residues. Clones were sequenced by immunoSEQ multiplex PCR, and TCRdb holds only the in-frame ones, with some missing. This table has some 400,000 clones, around nine tenths appearing once. Material: PBMCs or T cells enriched from blood (not recorded which). The TCR originated in a woman in her twenties or thirties who had recovered from COVID-19. The gene calls are TRBV6-5 and TRBJ1-3; the match to TRBD1 covers 8 bases. The CDR3 loop is CASSYGITGGYTIYF. CDR3 DNA: TGTGCCAGCAGTTATGGAATAACAGGGGGTTACACCATATATTTT.